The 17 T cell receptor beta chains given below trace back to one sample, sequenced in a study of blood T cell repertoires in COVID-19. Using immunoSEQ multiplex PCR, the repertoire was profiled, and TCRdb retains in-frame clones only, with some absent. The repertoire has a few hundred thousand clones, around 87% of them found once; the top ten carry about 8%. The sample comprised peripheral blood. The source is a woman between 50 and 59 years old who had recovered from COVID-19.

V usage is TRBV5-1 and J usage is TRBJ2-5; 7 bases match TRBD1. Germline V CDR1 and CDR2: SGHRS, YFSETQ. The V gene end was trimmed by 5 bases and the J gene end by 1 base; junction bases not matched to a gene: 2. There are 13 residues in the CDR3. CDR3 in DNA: TGCGCCAGCAGTGGGACAGTCCAAGAGACCCAGTACTTC. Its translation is CASSGTVQETQYF.

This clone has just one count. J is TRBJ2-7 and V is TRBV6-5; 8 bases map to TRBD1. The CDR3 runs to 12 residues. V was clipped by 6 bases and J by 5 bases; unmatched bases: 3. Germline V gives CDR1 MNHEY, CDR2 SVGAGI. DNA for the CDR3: TGTGCCAGCAGACAGGGGGGCGACGAGCAGTACTTC. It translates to CASRQGGDEQYF.

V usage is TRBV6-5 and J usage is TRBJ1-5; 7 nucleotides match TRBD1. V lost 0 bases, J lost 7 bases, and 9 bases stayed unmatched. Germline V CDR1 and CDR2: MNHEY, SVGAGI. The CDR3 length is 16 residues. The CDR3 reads CASSYSTVRGNQPQHF. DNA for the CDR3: TGTGCCAGCAGTTACTCGACGGTCAGGGGGAACCAGCCCCAGCATTTT.

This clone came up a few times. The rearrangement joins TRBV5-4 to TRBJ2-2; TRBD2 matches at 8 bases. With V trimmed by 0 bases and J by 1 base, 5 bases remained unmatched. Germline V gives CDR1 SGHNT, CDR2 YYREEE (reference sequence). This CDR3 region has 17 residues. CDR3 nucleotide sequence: TGTGCCAGCAGCTTGGACCTCAGCGGGGGGAACACCGGGGAGCTGTTTTTT. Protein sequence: CASSLDLSGGNTGELFF.

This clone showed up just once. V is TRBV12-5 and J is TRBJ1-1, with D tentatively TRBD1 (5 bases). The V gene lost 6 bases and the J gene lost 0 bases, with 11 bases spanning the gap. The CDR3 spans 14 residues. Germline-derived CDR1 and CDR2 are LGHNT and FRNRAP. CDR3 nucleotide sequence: TGTGCTAGTGGCCTCAGGGCCCTGAACACTGAAGCTTTCTTT. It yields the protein CASGLRALNTEAFF.

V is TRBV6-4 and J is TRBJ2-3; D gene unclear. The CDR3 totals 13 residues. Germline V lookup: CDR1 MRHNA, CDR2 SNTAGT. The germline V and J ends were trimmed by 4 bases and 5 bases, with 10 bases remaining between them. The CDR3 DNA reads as TGTGCCAGCAGTGCCCCCAGGCGAGATACGCAGTATTTT. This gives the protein CASSAPRRDTQYF.

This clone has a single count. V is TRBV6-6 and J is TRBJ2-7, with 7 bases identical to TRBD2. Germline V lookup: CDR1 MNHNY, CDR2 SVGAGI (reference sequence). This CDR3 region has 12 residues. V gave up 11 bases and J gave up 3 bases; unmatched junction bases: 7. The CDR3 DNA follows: TGTGCCTCGGAAACGGGGGGCTACGAGCAGTACTTC. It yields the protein CASETGGYEQYF.

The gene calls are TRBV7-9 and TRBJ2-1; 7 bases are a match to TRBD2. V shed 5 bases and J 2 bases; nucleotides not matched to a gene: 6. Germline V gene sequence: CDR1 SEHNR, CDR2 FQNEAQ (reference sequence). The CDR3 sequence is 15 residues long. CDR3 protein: CASSGLGTTYNEQFF. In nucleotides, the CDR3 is TGTGCCAGCAGCGGACTGGGGACTACCTACAATGAGCAGTTCTTC.

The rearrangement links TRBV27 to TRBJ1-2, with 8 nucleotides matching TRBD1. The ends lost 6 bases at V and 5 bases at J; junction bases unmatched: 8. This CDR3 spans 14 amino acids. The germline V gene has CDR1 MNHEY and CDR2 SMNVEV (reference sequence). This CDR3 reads CASSISGTGYGYTF. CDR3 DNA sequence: TGTGCCAGCAGCATATCCGGGACAGGATATGGCTACACCTTC.

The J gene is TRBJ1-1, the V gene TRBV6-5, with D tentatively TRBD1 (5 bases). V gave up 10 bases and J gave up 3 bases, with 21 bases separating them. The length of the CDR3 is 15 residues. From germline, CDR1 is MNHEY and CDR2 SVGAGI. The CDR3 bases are TGTGCCAACGCCTTACTTGTGCGCAGGGACACTGAAGCTTTCTTT. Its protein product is CANALLVRRDTEAFF.

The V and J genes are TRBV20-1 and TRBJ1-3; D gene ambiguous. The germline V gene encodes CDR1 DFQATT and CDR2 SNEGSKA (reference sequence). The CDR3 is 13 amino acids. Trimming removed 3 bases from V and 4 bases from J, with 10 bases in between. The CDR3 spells CSASRGSGNTIYF. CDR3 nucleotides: TGCAGTGCTAGTCGAGGGAGCGGAAACACCATATATTTT.

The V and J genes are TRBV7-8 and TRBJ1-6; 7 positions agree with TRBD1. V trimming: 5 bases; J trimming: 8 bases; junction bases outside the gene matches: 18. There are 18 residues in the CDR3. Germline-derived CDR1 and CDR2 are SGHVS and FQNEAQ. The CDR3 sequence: CASSHRKLGQNLHSPLHF. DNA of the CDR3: TGTGCCAGCAGCCATCGTAAATTGGGACAGAATCTCCATTCACCCCTCCACTTT.

This CDR3 reads CASSYRGNEKLFF. In nucleotides, the CDR3 is TGTGCCAGCAGTTACCGGGGGAATGAAAAACTGTTTTTT. The J gene is TRBJ1-4, the V gene TRBV6-6, with a possible D match to TRBD1 (5 bases). With 2 bases removed from V and 5 bases from J, the gap between germline ends came to 6 bases. The CDR3 extends over 13 amino acids. The V gene's germline CDR1 is MNHNY and CDR2 SVGAGI (reference sequence).

The CDR3 here is CASSHKVNTEAFF. CDR3 DNA sequence: TGTGCCAGCAGCCACAAAGTCAACACTGAAGCTTTCTTT. The V call is TRBV6-2 or TRBV6-3, the J call TRBJ1-1, with D hard to call. This CDR3 spans 13 amino acids. The V end was cut by 6 bases, the J end by 2 bases, with 10 bases between. Germline assignment: CDR1 MNHEY and CDR2 SVGEGT.

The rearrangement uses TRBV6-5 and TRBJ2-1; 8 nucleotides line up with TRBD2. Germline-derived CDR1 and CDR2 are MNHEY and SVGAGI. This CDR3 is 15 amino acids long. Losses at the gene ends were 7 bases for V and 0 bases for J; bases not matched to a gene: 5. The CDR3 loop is CASTELAASYNEQFF. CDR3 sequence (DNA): TGTGCCAGCACCGAACTAGCGGCCTCCTACAATGAGCAGTTCTTC.

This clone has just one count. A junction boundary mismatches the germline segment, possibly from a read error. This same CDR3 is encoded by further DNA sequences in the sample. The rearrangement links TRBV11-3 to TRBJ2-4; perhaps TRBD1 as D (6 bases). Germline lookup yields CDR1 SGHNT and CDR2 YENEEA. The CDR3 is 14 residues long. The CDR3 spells CASSAGERSNIQYF. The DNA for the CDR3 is TGTGCTAGCAGCGCAGGGGAAAGGTCTAACATTCAGTACTTC.

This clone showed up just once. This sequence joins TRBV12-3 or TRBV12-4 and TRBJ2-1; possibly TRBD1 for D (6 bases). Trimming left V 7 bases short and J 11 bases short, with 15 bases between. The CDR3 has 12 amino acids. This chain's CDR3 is CASNIQGLQQFF. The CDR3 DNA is TGTGCCAGCAACATTCAGGGGCTACAGCAGTTCTTC.